This TCR beta chain was identified during a study of cytomegalovirus exposure and HLA in healthy donors. Overall study results and limits: Using the classifier, cytomegalovirus status was reportedly diagnosed with high specificity and sensitivity. It was about 150 TCR beta chains that were listed as cytomegalovirus-associated.

The PCR contained 60 Vbeta and 13 Jbeta primers. Only in-frame clones appear in the TCRdb table, and some are missing; sequencing was by immunoSEQ multiplex PCR. The data hold some 130,000 clones, with around four fifths observed a single time. V shed 4 bases and J 4 bases; nucleotides not matched to a gene: 5. Germline CDR1 reads KGHSH; CDR2 reads LQKENI. The CDR3 has 16 amino acids. Note on this clone: Its antigen is not known.

The receptor comes from a boy between 2 and 10 years old in good health and CMV-seronegative. The V gene is TRBV18, the J gene TRBJ2-6; 9 bases align to TRBD1. The source material was PBMCs. In DNA form, the CDR3 reads TGTGCCAGCTCACACACAGGGGGCGCGGGGGCCAACGTCCTGACTTTC. Translated: CASSHTGGAGANVLTF.